The clone carrying this T cell receptor beta chain was observed at least ten times. The antigen is not known. Germline V gene data show CDR1 as SGHDT and CDR2 as YYEEEE. The CDR3 has 15 residues. Trimming at V came to 0 bases and at J to 4 bases, leaving 5 bases not matched to a gene. TCRdb ran MiXCR on the reads and lists one entry per CDR3 protein. Seen here are approximately 490,000 distinct CDR3 sequences, 11% observed once, and the top ten hold more than 8.5%. The record originates from a study of T cell repertoires in cytomegalovirus infection. Study-wide background: Shared public TCR beta signatures pointed to both CMV infection and a matching HLA type. Study outcomes and limitations: There were HLA-C-restricted CMV-specific TCR beta clonotypes dominating the ex vivo response. Totalled public TCR beta family frequency picked out people who carried CMV plus the relevant HLA.

The chain combines TRBV5-6 with TRBJ2-7, with 9 nucleotides matching TRBD2. The sequenced sample was PBMCs. The receptor was isolated from a human donor in good health (CMV status not recorded). Some clones in this sample may be carry-over from other donors' samples. The CDR3, as DNA: TGTGCCAGCAGCTTGGGACTAGCGGCTTATTACGAGCAGTACTTC. Residues: CASSLGLAAYYEQYF.